A single sample gave rise to the 30 T cell receptor beta chains below, sequenced in a study of T cell repertoires in cytomegalovirus infection. TCRdb independently ran MiXCR on the reads; one entry per CDR3 protein. The sample contains 650,000 to 900,000 distinct CDR3 sequences, 25% to 35% of which appear only once. No antigens are known for them. The specimen comprised cultured CD8+ T cells from PBMCs, sampled from culture after CMV antigen stimulation. These receptors were taken from a human donor in good health (CMV status not recorded). Some clones in this sample may be carry-over from other donors' samples.

This rearrangement joins TRBV12-3 or TRBV12-4 to TRBJ2-2; 8 nucleotides agree with TRBD1. V lost 9 bases and J lost 3; bases outside the gene matches: 15. The CDR3 is 17 amino acids. The CDR3 DNA reads as TGTGCCAGGAGTCCTTCGGCAGGGGGCATTTACACCGGGGAGCTGTTTTTT. It encodes CARSPSAGGIYTGELFF.

This clonotype was seen only once. CDR3 sequence: CASSPDGQSNQPQHF. CDR3 coding DNA: TGCGCCAGCAGCCCCGATGGGCAGAGCAATCAGCCCCAGCATTTT. This chain connects TRBV5-1 to TRBJ1-5, with no clear D. The CDR3 sequence is 15 residues long. The germline CDR1 and CDR2 sequences are SGHRS and YFSETQ. Trimming removed 4 bases from V and 1 base from J, with 12 bases in between.

This chain links TRBV27 with TRBJ2-7; 11 nucleotides line up with TRBD1. The CDR3 is 15 amino acids. Germline lookup yields CDR1 MNHEY and CDR2 SMNVEV (reference sequence). With V trimmed by 6 bases and J by 2 bases, 6 bases remained unmatched. The CDR3 bases are TGTGCCAGCAGCCCTTCGGGACAGGGGGCCTACGAGCAGTACGTC. This gives the protein CASSPSGQGAYEQYV.

CDR3 amino acids: CSASAASGSTDTQYF. CDR3 coding DNA: TGCAGTGCTAGTGCTGCTAGCGGGAGCACAGATACGCAGTATTTT. The rearrangement uses TRBV20-1 and TRBJ2-3; 8 bases match TRBD2. Germline V gives CDR1 DFQATT, CDR2 SNEGSKA (reference sequence). This CDR3 is built from 15 residues. Trimming removed 3 bases from V and 0 bases from J; junction bases left unmatched: 5.

This clonotype was observed a handful of times. The rearrangement links TRBV25-1 to TRBJ1-1; unclear D gene. With 0 bases removed from V and 4 bases from J, the gap between germline ends came to 9 bases. The germline V gene has CDR1 MGHDK and CDR2 SYGVNS. There are 14 residues in the CDR3. The DNA of the CDR3 is TGTGCCAGCAGTGAATATCATTTGGGCACTGAAGCTTTCTTT. This encodes CASSEYHLGTEAFF.

With respect to this clonotype: Its ends do not fully match the called genes, so a read error is possible. The chain has TRBV7-6 and TRBJ2-2; 9 bases agree with TRBD1. The CDR3 runs 15 residues. Germline V gene sequence: CDR1 SGHVS, CDR2 FNYEAQ. The CDR3 DNA follows: TGTGCTAGCAGCTCAAGACAGGGGGGGACCGTGGAGCTGTTTTTT. Translation gives CASSSRQGGTVELFF.

V usage is TRBV24-1 and J usage is TRBJ2-7; possibly TRBD2 for D (6 bases). V lost 3 bases and J lost 0, with 8 bases in between. The germline V gene has CDR1 KGHDR and CDR2 SFDVKD. This CDR3 comprises 14 residues. The CDR3 DNA is TGTGCCACCAGTGATGGGGACTTCTCCTACGAGCAGTACTTC. It translates to CATSDGDFSYEQYF.

The chain joins TRBV4-1 to TRBJ1-1; a possible D gene is TRBD1 (5 bases). The V gene's germline CDR1 is MGHRA and CDR2 YSYEKL. Trimming pared 0 bases from V and 0 bases from J, leaving 20 bases between. The CDR3 is 19 amino acids. In nucleotides, the CDR3 is TGCGCCAGCAGCCAAGAATTCTCGGTCGGGGGACCTATGAACACTGAAGCTTTCTTT. Protein sequence: CASSQEFSVGGPMNTEAFF.

This clonotype was detected a few times. The chain links TRBV6-4 to TRBJ2-3; possibly TRBD2 for D (5 bases). The CDR3 contains 15 residues. CDR1 MRHNA and CDR2 SNTAGT come from the germline V gene. Trimming removed 3 bases from V and 0 bases from J, with 10 bases in between. CDR3 residues: CASSERVSSTDTQYF. DNA for the CDR3: TGTGCCAGCAGTGAGCGGGTATCTAGCACAGATACGCAGTATTTT.

This clonotype was recorded only once. The chain joins TRBV5-5 to TRBJ1-1; D is possibly TRBD1 (6 bases). V was pared by 2 bases and J by 7 bases, with 18 bases between. Germline CDR1 SGHKS, CDR2 YYEKEE (reference sequence). The CDR3 spans 15 residues. The CDR3 DNA sequence: TGTGCCAGCAGCTTTGGGCAGGGGCCCAACCTTGAAGCTTTCTTT. Translated: CASSFGQGPNLEAFF.

In its sample, this clonotype was seen many times. The chain combines TRBV4-1 with TRBJ2-4; D gene unclear. Germline CDR1 MGHRA, CDR2 YSYEKL. CDR3 length: 14 amino acids. Trimming pared 0 bases from V and 6 bases from J, leaving 9 bases between. The CDR3 spells CASSQEKEINIQYF. CDR3 sequence (DNA): TGCGCCAGCAGCCAAGAAAAGGAGATAAACATTCAGTACTTC.

This clonotype has a handful of counts. The chain joins TRBV2 to TRBJ1-2, with D perhaps TRBD1 (6 bases). The V end lost 2 bases, the J end lost 4 bases, and 14 bases lay between the germline ends. Per germline, CDR1 SNHLY and CDR2 FYNNEI. This CDR3 comprises 15 residues. The CDR3 coding sequence is TGTGCCAGCAGTGAAATCGGGGGGCCTAGCTATGGCTACACCTTC. Protein sequence: CASSEIGGPSYGYTF.

In this sample, this clonotype turned up a few times. J is TRBJ2-7 and V is TRBV6-4; 10 bases are a match to TRBD2. The junction had 1 base not matched to a gene; V was cut back by 3 bases and J by 2 bases. CDR1 MRHNA and CDR2 SNTAGT come from the germline V gene. The CDR3 is 14 amino acids. The CDR3 reads CASSDTSGAYEQYV. In DNA form, the CDR3 reads TGTGCCAGCAGTGATACTAGCGGGGCCTACGAGCAGTACGTC.

This clonotype came up many times. This chain links TRBV11-2 with TRBJ2-3; D possibly matches TRBD1 or TRBD2 (5 bases each). Trimming removed 3 bases from V and 1 base from J, with 8 bases in between. The CDR3 is 14 amino acids. Germline CDR1 is SGHAT and CDR2 is FQNNGV. The CDR3 nucleotides are TGTGCCAGCAGCTTGGGACCAGGCACAGATACGCAGTATTTT. Amino acids: CASSLGPGTDTQYF.

V is TRBV5-1 and J is TRBJ2-3; D is perhaps TRBD2 (6 bases). Germline V lookup: CDR1 SGHRS, CDR2 YFSETQ. CDR3 size: 14 residues. Trimming stripped 5 bases from V and 0 bases from J, with 10 bases between. CDR3 nucleotide sequence: TGCGCCAGCAGGGAGGGAGCTAGCACAGATACGCAGTATTTT. It is translated as CASREGASTDTQYF.

This clonotype has ten or more counts. The genes are TRBV7-2 and TRBJ2-3; D is ambiguous. V lost 7 bases and J lost 2, with 13 bases in between. There are 14 residues in the CDR3. Germline CDR1 is SGHTA and CDR2 is FQGNSA. CDR3 amino acids: CASIVRQYTDTQYF. The CDR3 DNA follows: TGTGCCAGCATCGTAAGGCAGTACACAGATACGCAGTATTTT.

There are many counts of this clonotype. The chain carries TRBV7-8 and TRBJ1-5; D may be TRBD1 (5 bases). In germline, CDR1 is SGHVS, CDR2 FQNEAQ. Trimming cost V 2 bases and J 5 bases, with 10 bases left between them. The CDR3 is 14 amino acids. CDR3 sequence reads: CASSLLGDYQPQHF. The CDR3 bases are TGTGCCAGCAGCTTATTGGGGGACTATCAGCCCCAGCATTTT.

The V call is TRBV4-1, the J call TRBJ1-2; 7 positions agree with TRBD1. The junction had 11 bases not matched to a gene; V was cut back by 3 bases and J by 10 bases. The CDR3 is made up of 14 amino acids. CDR1 and CDR2 (germline): MGHRA, YSYEKL. As DNA, the CDR3 is TGCGCCAGCAGCCAGGACCCGGGACAGTCGCCCTACACCTTC. It yields the protein CASSQDPGQSPYTF.

This clonotype was seen repeatedly, ten times or more. The J gene is TRBJ1-2, the V gene TRBV12-3 or TRBV12-4; D remains ambiguous. The CDR3 consists of 10 residues. V shed 5 bases and J shed 6 bases, with 4 bases lying between them. The CDR3 sequence: CASSRDGYTF. The CDR3 nucleotides are TGTGCCAGCAGTCGGGATGGCTACACCTTC.

This clonotype occurred a few times. The chain recombines TRBV20-1 with TRBJ1-2, with 7 nucleotides matching TRBD1. Germline V gene data show CDR1 as DFQATT and CDR2 as SNEGSKA (reference sequence). CDR3 length equals 14 residues. With V trimmed by 5 bases and J by 4 bases, 10 bases remained unmatched. CDR3 sequence: CSALAQTGSYGYTF. DNA for the CDR3: TGCAGTGCTTTAGCCCAGACAGGGAGCTATGGCTACACCTTC.

The chain has TRBV5-4 and TRBJ2-1; 11 nucleotides agree with TRBD2. The CDR3 contains 16 residues. With V trimmed by 6 bases and J by 9 bases, 14 bases remained unmatched. From germline, CDR1 is SGHNT and CDR2 YYREEE (reference sequence). In DNA form, the CDR3 reads TGTGCCAGCATCCGGACGAGTAGCGGGGGGGCTAGTGAGCAGTTCTTC. It encodes CASIRTSSGGASEQFF.

This clonotype was counted at least ten times. The chain couples TRBV7-3 to TRBJ2-3, with D perhaps matching TRBD2 (6 bases). The CDR3 runs 15 residues. The germline V gene has CDR1 SGHTA and CDR2 FQGTGA. The V and J ends lost 7 bases and 0 bases respectively, with 14 bases between them. The CDR3 is CASTLGLSSTDTQYF. CDR3 DNA: TGTGCCAGCACCCTTGGACTATCTAGCACAGATACGCAGTATTTT.

This rearrangement joins TRBV27 to TRBJ2-5, with 10 positions matching TRBD2. This CDR3 spans 16 amino acids. J was trimmed by 1 base and V by 5 bases; bases with no gene match: 7. From germline, CDR1 is MNHEY and CDR2 SMNVEV (reference sequence). CDR3 nucleotide sequence: TGTGCCAGCAGTCTCTCCCCTAGCGGGGGCCAAGAGACCCAGTACTTC. It codes for CASSLSPSGGQETQYF.

This clonotype was detected a few times. The chain uses TRBV6-5 and TRBJ2-1; 10 nucleotides line up with TRBD2. The CDR3 is 15 residues long. The germline gives CDR1 MNHEY, CDR2 SVGAGI. The J segment lost 9 bases and the V segment lost 0 bases, leaving 5 bases of the junction unmatched. The CDR3 is CASSYSLAGSSEQFF. The CDR3 DNA reads as TGTGCCAGCAGTTACTCACTAGCGGGGTCCAGTGAGCAGTTCTTC.

On this clonotype: A much larger clone lies one base from this, so it may be a read error. The J gene is TRBJ2-1, the V gene TRBV7-4, with 9 bases aligning to TRBD2. The CDR3 has 19 residues. CDR1 SGHVT and CDR2 SQSDAQ come from the germline V gene. Trimming cost V 4 bases and J 0 bases; bases outside gene matches: 13. The CDR3 sequence: CASSSRLIAGVTSYNEQFF. Written as DNA, the CDR3 is TGTGCCAGCAGCTCCAGACTAATAGCGGGGGTAACCTCCTACAATGAGCAGTTCTTC.

This clonotype was seen just once. A much larger clone is a single base away; this may be a read error. Here the CDR3 reads CASSYSNPWTGFPQPQHF. As DNA, the CDR3 is TGTGCCAGCAGTTACTCGAATCCCTGGACAGGGTTTCCTCAGCCCCAGCATTTT. This rearrangement joins TRBV6-8 to TRBJ1-5, with 8 bases aligning to TRBD1. CDR3 length equals 18 residues. Looked up from germline, CDR1 is MNHGY and CDR2 is SAAAGT. V gave up 0 bases and J gave up 6 bases; unmatched junction bases: 13.

The chain couples TRBV5-1 to TRBJ2-5; 9 bases are a match to TRBD2. After removal of 1 base from V and 0 bases from J, the junction contained 4 bases not matched to a gene. Germline V gene sequence: CDR1 SGHRS, CDR2 YFSETQ. The CDR3 spans 16 residues. This CDR3 is CASSLYRLADQETQYF. The CDR3 DNA sequence: TGCGCCAGCAGCTTGTATAGACTAGCGGACCAAGAGACCCAGTACTTC. Supplemented by reference TRBV5-1 and TRBJ2-5, the full variable domain reads KAGVTQTPRYLIKTRGQQVTLSCSPISGHRSVSWYQQTPGQGLQFLFEYFSETQRNKGNFPGRFSGRQFSNSRSEMNVSTLELGDSALYLCASSLYRLADQETQYFGPGTRLLVL.

In its sample, this clonotype was seen once. The V call is TRBV5-6, the J call TRBJ2-1; TRBD2 aligns across 9 bases. Per the germline V gene, CDR1 is SGHDT and CDR2 is YYEEEE. CDR3 length: 18 amino acids. V dropped 5 bases and J dropped 5; count of bases not matched to a gene: 17. The CDR3, as DNA: TGTGCCAGCAGAACCCTAGGGGTAGCGGGGGAACGAGACAATGAGCAGTTCTTC. This encodes CASRTLGVAGERDNEQFF.

The chain has TRBV5-4 and TRBJ2-1, with D maybe TRBD2 (6 bases). V gave up 1 base and J gave up 2 bases, with 10 bases separating them. This CDR3 contains 15 residues. Germline loops: CDR1 SGHNT, CDR2 YYREEE (reference sequence). CDR3: CASSLKREAYNEQFF. Written as DNA, the CDR3 is TGTGCCAGCAGCTTGAAGAGGGAGGCCTACAATGAGCAGTTCTTC.

The rearrangement uses TRBV7-6 and TRBJ2-5; D remains ambiguous. This CDR3 region has 14 residues. The V gene's germline CDR1 is SGHVS and CDR2 FNYEAQ. V was cut by 6 bases and J by 3 bases, with 14 bases left in between. The CDR3 region has the DNA TGTGCCAGCAGTCCCGGTGGGCTTAAAGAGACCCAGTACTTC. Amino acids: CASSPGGLKETQYF.